This entry lists 21 T cell receptor beta chains sequenced from one sample in a study of PD-1 blockade in classical Hodgkin lymphoma. TCRdb keeps only in-frame clones here, not all; method: immunoSEQ multiplex PCR. The sample records around 45,000 clones, around two thirds being singletons. All the patients suffered relapse after autologous stem cell transplantation, and brentuximab vedotin exposure differed. The source material was peripheral blood mononuclear cells (PBMCs), sampled at baseline. The receptors stem from a human donor with classical Hodgkin lymphoma.

This clone was seen once. CDR3 sequence reads: CASSYPPLGAEAFF. CDR3 bases: TGTGCCAGCAGTTACCCCCCCCTGGGTGCTGAAGCTTTCTTT. This chain joins TRBV6-6 and TRBJ1-1; D is ambiguous. The ends were cut back, 2 bases at V and 6 bases at J, with 13 bases in the middle. This CDR3 is built from 14 residues. The germline gives CDR1 MNHNY, CDR2 SVGAGI (reference sequence).

V and J are TRBV5-4 and TRBJ2-7, with TRBD1 identical over 7 bases. The ends lost 7 bases at V and 5 bases at J; junction bases unmatched: 12. Looked up from germline, CDR1 is SGHNT and CDR2 is YYREEE (reference sequence). There are 14 residues in the CDR3. CDR3 nucleotide sequence: TGTGCCAGCCAATCTACAGGGGTGGACGACGAGCAGTACTTC. Protein product: CASQSTGVDDEQYF.

The chain joins TRBV11-2 to TRBJ1-2; 12 nucleotides align to TRBD1. The ends lost 1 base at V and 3 bases at J; junction bases unmatched: 12. The V gene's germline CDR1 is SGHAT and CDR2 FQNNGV. This CDR3 has 19 amino acids. The CDR3 is CASSLVLPGQGAVDYGYTF. The DNA of the CDR3 is TGTGCCAGCAGCTTAGTTCTCCCGGGACAGGGGGCGGTGGACTATGGCTACACCTTC.

This clone was detected only once. The genes are TRBV19 and TRBJ2-7; 12 nucleotides align to TRBD2. Germline V gene lookup returns CDR1 LNHDA and CDR2 SQIVND (reference sequence). V dropped 4 bases and J dropped 2; count of bases not matched to a gene: 18. The CDR3 runs 20 residues. The CDR3 DNA follows: TGTGCCAGTAGTACTTCAACTGCCGGGACTAGCGGGTTCGTCGCCTACGAGCAGTACTTC. This translates into CASSTSTAGTSGFVAYEQYF.

J is TRBJ2-7 and V is TRBV10-2; D not resolved. V shed 7 bases and J shed 3 bases, with 13 bases lying between them. This CDR3 contains 13 residues. Germline loops: CDR1 WSHSY, CDR2 SAAADI. The chain's CDR3 is CASTRGRNYEQYF. The CDR3 DNA follows: TGCGCCAGCACGAGAGGACGCAACTACGAGCAGTACTTC.

The chain has TRBV27 and TRBJ2-7; TRBD2 aligns across 8 bases. Germline CDR1 and CDR2: MNHEY and SMNVEV (reference sequence). The CDR3 spans 20 residues. The ends lost 6 bases at V and 3 bases at J; junction bases unmatched: 25. This CDR3 is CASSYETRAPDLAGYYEQYF. The CDR3, as DNA: TGTGCCAGCAGCTACGAGACTAGGGCCCCTGATTTAGCGGGATACTACGAGCAGTACTTC.

This sequence joins TRBV7-9 and TRBJ1-1; TRBD1 is a possible D gene (5 bases). Germline V gives CDR1 SEHNR, CDR2 FQNEAQ (reference sequence). V was shortened by 10 bases and J by 3 bases, with 21 bases between the two germline ends. This CDR3 contains 15 residues. This CDR3 reads CATGTQGFSDTEAFF. Written as DNA, the CDR3 is TGTGCCACCGGGACGCAGGGATTTTCGGACACTGAAGCTTTCTTT.

The chain combines TRBV30 with TRBJ1-5; D gene unclear. The CDR3 loop spans 13 amino acids. Germline loops: CDR1 GTSNPN, CDR2 SVGIG (reference sequence). V was pared by 2 bases and J by 5 bases, with 10 bases between. As DNA, the CDR3 is TGTGCCTGGAGTATCCAGGTACATCAGCCCCAGCATTTT. Its protein is CAWSIQVHQPQHF.

The genes are TRBV28 and TRBJ2-7, with D tentatively TRBD2 (6 bases). The CDR3 runs to 12 residues. Trimming left V 10 bases short and J 4 bases short, with 14 bases between. Germline CDR1 is MDHEN and CDR2 is SYDVKM. DNA for the CDR3: TGTGCCAATCCGCGGGACGGATACGAGCAGTACTTC. Translation: CANPRDGYEQYF.

The chain has TRBV30 and TRBJ2-5, with 9 positions matching TRBD2. This CDR3 spans 13 amino acids. Germline CDR1 is GTSNPN and CDR2 is SVGIG (reference sequence). Losses at the gene ends were 8 bases for V and 2 bases for J; bases not matched to a gene: 6. CDR3 coding DNA: TGTGCCCGTAGCGGGAGTGAGCAAGAGACCCAGTACTTC. Translating gives CARSGSEQETQYF.

The CDR3 nucleotides are TGTGCCACCAGCAGAGATCTCGGGACAGGAAAAAGTCCTGGCAATCAGCCCCAGCATTTT. As protein: CATSRDLGTGKSPGNQPQHF. The rearrangement links TRBV15 to TRBJ1-5; 8 bases align to TRBD1. Germline assignment: CDR1 LNHNV and CDR2 YYDKDF (reference sequence). With V trimmed by 0 bases and J by 2 bases, 15 bases remained unmatched. The CDR3 is 20 amino acids.

This chain uses TRBV19 with TRBJ2-7; possible D gene TRBD1, 5 bases. Germline loops: CDR1 LNHDA, CDR2 SQIVND (reference sequence). CDR3 length: 19 amino acids. Trimming left V 0 bases short and J 3 bases short, with 24 bases between. CDR3 amino acids: CASSIDPLPTIRVGYEQYF. In nucleotides, the CDR3 is TGTGCCAGTAGTATAGATCCCCTCCCGACAATCAGGGTGGGCTACGAGCAGTACTTC.

This chain links TRBV11-2 with TRBJ2-1, with unresolved D. CDR3 length equals 14 residues. Between the trimmed V and J ends, which lost 3 bases and 1 base, there was a span of 7 bases. CDR1 is SGHAT and CDR2 is FQNNGV in the germline V gene. CDR3 sequence reads: CASSFARSYNEQFF. The CDR3 DNA reads TGTGCCAGCAGCTTTGCAAGATCCTACAATGAGCAGTTCTTC.

The CDR3 spells CASSLGTNTEAFF. CDR3 in DNA: TGCGCCAGCAGCTTAGGGACGAACACTGAAGCTTTCTTT. The chain carries TRBV5-1 and TRBJ1-1; D is possibly TRBD1 (5 bases). The ends were cut back, 2 bases at V and 1 base at J, with 6 bases in the middle. The CDR3 has 13 amino acids. Germline loops: CDR1 SGHRS, CDR2 YFSETQ.

Note on this clone: A much larger clone lies a single base off, so this may be a read error. Other DNA sequences within the sample encode an identical CDR3. CDR3 protein: CASSLQGPNTEAFF. Written as DNA, the CDR3 is TGTGCCAGCAGCTTACAGGGGCCTAACACTGAAGCTTTCTTT. J is TRBJ1-1 and V is TRBV7-9; perhaps TRBD1 as D (6 bases). Trimming shortened V by 2 bases and J by 2 bases, and 9 bases separated the two germline ends. This CDR3 contains 14 residues. Germline values: CDR1 SEHNR, CDR2 FQNEAQ (reference sequence).

The chain recombines TRBV2 with TRBJ1-2; 10 bases agree with TRBD1. The CDR3 sequence is 15 residues long. The J segment lost 7 bases and the V segment lost 1 base, leaving 6 bases of the junction unmatched. Germline lookup yields CDR1 SNHLY and CDR2 FYNNEI. CDR3 amino acids: CASSEGDRGQVGYTF. CDR3 DNA sequence: TGTGCCAGCAGTGAAGGAGACAGGGGGCAGGTTGGCTACACCTTC.

V is TRBV7-3 and J is TRBJ2-3, with 7 bases fitting TRBD2. This CDR3 is built from 16 residues. V lost 5 bases, J lost 3 bases, and 11 bases stayed unmatched. CDR1 is SGHTA, CDR2 FQGTGA, per germline. In DNA, the CDR3 is TGTGCCAGCAGCGTGACTCGGGACTACCTAACAGATACGCAGTATTTT. As protein: CASSVTRDYLTDTQYF. The full variable domain, rest sourced from reference TRBV7-3 and TRBJ2-3, is GAGVSQTPSNKVTEKGKYVELRCDPISGHTALYWYRQSLGQGPEFLIYFQGTGAADDSGLPNDRFFAVRPEGSVSTLKIQRTERGDSAVYLCASSVTRDYLTDTQYFGPGTRLTVL.

This chain joins TRBV9 and TRBJ2-3; TRBD2 agrees at 8 bases. Trimming cost V 0 bases and J 2 bases; bases outside gene matches: 5. This CDR3 spans 16 amino acids. CDR1 is SGDLS, CDR2 YYNGEE, per germline. In nucleotides, the CDR3 is TGTGCCAGCAGCGTAGCTGGCGGGGGGACCACAGATACGCAGTATTTT. Its protein is CASSVAGGGTTDTQYF.

V is TRBV4-3 and J is TRBJ1-2; D gene unclear. Trimming removed 3 bases from V and 5 bases from J, with 7 bases in between. This CDR3 spans 12 amino acids. CDR1 is LGHNA, CDR2 YSLEER, per germline. CDR3 region: CASSQVGYGYTF. The CDR3 region has the DNA TGCGCCAGCAGCCAGGTCGGGTATGGCTACACCTTC.

This chain joins TRBV5-1 and TRBJ2-5; weak D call: TRBD1 (7 bases). The germline V and J ends were trimmed by 4 bases and 3 bases, with 28 bases remaining between them. CDR3 length: 19 residues. CDR1 and CDR2 (germline): SGHRS, YFSETQ. The CDR3 DNA reads TGCGCCAGCAGCATCCGCGGGTTGGAGGGGGCAGGGGTTAAAGAGACCCAGTACTTC. Protein: CASSIRGLEGAGVKETQYF.

The chain uses TRBV30 and TRBJ1-1, with unresolved D. This CDR3 is 13 amino acids long. V was trimmed by 5 bases and J by 0 bases, leaving 10 bases between them. Germline loops: CDR1 GTSNPN, CDR2 SVGIG (reference sequence). As DNA, the CDR3 is TGTGCCTGGGGATTTGACTTGAACACTGAAGCTTTCTTT. Its protein is CAWGFDLNTEAFF. Full variable domain (outside the CDR3, taken from reference TRBV30 and TRBJ1-1): SQTIHQWPATLVQPVGSPLSLECTVEGTSNPNLYWYRQAAGRGLQLLFYSVGIGQISSEVPQNLSASRPQDRQFILSSKKLLLSDSGFYLCAWGFDLNTEAFFGQGTRLTVV.